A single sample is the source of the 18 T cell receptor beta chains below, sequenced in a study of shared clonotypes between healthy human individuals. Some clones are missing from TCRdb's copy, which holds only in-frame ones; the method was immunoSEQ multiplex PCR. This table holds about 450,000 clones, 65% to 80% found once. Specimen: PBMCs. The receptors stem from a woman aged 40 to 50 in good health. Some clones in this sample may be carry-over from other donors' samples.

Here the CDR3 DNA reads TGTGCCAGCTCACCCCCGCTCGGACTTCCCACCACAGATACGCAGTATTTT. This sequence encodes CASSPPLGLPTTDTQYF. This chain connects TRBV18 to TRBJ2-3; tentative D call: TRBD2 (5 bases). CDR1 KGHSH and CDR2 LQKENI come from the germline V gene. V lost 3 bases to trimming and J lost 2 bases, with 18 bases between them. This CDR3 spans 17 amino acids.

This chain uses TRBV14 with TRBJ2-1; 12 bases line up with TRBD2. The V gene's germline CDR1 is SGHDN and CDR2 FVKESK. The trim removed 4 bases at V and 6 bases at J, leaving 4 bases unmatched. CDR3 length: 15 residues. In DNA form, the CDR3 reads TGTGCCAGCAGCCGAGTGGGACTAGCGGGCAATGAGCAGTTCTTC. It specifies CASSRVGLAGNEQFF.

The CDR3 region is CASSFVAGGGEQYF. The CDR3 region has the DNA TGTGCCAGCAGCTTTGTGGCAGGGGGTGGCGAGCAGTACTTC. V gene TRBV5-4 combines with J gene TRBJ2-7; TRBD1 agrees at 7 bases. J gave up 6 bases and V 2 bases, and 8 bases lay outside the gene matches. The CDR3 runs to 14 residues. The germline V gene encodes CDR1 SGHNT and CDR2 YYREEE (reference sequence).

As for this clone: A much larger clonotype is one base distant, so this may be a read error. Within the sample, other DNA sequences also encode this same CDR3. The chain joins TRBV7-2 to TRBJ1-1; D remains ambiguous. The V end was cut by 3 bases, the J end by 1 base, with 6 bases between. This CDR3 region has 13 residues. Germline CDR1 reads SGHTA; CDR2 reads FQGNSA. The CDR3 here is CASSLAGNTEAFF. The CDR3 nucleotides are TGTGCCAGCAGCTTGGCAGGGAACACTGAAGCTTTCTTT.

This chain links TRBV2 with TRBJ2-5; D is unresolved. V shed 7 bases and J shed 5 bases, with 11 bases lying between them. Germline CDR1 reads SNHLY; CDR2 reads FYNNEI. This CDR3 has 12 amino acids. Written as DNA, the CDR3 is TGTGCCAGCACCCCTAGAGTGGAGACCCAGTACTTC. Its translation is CASTPRVETQYF. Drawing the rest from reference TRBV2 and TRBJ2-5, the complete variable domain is EPEVTQTPSHQVTQMGQEVILRCVPISNHLYFYWYRQILGQKVEFLVSFYNNEISEKSEIFDDQFSVERPDGSNFTLKIRSTKLEDSAMYFCASTPRVETQYFGPGTRLLVL.

CDR3: CASSLGLAGYTGELFF. CDR3 nucleotide sequence: TGTGCCAGCAGCTTGGGACTAGCGGGATACACCGGGGAGCTGTTTTTT. The V call is TRBV5-4, the J call TRBJ2-2; 11 bases fit TRBD2. The germline V gene encodes CDR1 SGHNT and CDR2 YYREEE (reference sequence). Trimming removed 0 bases from V and 3 bases from J; junction bases left unmatched: 1. The CDR3 loop spans 16 amino acids.

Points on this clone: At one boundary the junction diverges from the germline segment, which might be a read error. CDR3 bases: TGTGCTAGCAGCTCAGGACTGTACAATGAGCAGTTCTTC. Translating it yields CASSSGLYNEQFF. V gene TRBV7-7 combines with J gene TRBJ2-1; D possibly corresponds to TRBD2 (5 bases). This CDR3 is built from 13 residues. Germline assignment: CDR1 SSHAT and CDR2 FNYEAQ (reference sequence).

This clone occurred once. In DNA form, the CDR3 reads TGTGCCAGTAGTATAGGACAGACTAATCAGCCCCAGCATTTT. It codes for CASSIGQTNQPQHF. The genes are TRBV19 and TRBJ1-5, with D possibly TRBD1 on 5 matching bases. V lost 1 base and J 4 bases, leaving 8 bases between the germline ends. The CDR3 contains 14 residues. CDR1 and CDR2 (germline): LNHDA, SQIVND (reference sequence).

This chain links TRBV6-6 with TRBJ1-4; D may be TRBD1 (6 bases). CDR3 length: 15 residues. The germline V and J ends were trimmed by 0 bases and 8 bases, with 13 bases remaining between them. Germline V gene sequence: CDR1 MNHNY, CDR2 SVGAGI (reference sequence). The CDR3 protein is CASSYSGGAGEKLFF. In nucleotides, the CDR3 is TGTGCCAGCAGTTACTCAGGGGGGGCCGGGGAAAAACTGTTTTTT.

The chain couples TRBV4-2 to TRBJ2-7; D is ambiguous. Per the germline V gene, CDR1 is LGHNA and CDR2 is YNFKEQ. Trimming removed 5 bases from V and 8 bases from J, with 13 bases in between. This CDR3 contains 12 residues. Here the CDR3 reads CASSTSPGQQYF. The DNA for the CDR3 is TGTGCCAGCAGCACGAGTCCAGGCCAGCAGTACTTC.

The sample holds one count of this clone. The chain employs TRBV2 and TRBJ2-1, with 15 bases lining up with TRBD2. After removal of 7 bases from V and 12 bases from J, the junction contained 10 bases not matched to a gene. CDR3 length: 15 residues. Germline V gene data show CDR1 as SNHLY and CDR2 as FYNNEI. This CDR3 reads CASTPEGLAGGRQFF. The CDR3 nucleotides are TGTGCCAGCACCCCAGAAGGACTAGCGGGAGGGCGGCAGTTCTTC.

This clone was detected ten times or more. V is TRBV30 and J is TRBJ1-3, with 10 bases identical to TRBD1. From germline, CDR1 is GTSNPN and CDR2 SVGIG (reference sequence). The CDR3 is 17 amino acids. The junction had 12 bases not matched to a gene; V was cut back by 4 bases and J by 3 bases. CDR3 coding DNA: TGTGCCTGGAAAGGACAGGGGGACTATCGACATGGAAACACCATATATTTT. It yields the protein CAWKGQGDYRHGNTIYF. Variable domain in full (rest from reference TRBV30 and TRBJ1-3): SQTIHQWPATLVQPVGSPLSLECTVEGTSNPNLYWYRQAAGRGLQLLFYSVGIGQISSEVPQNLSASRPQDRQFILSSKKLLLSDSGFYLCAWKGQGDYRHGNTIYFGEGSWLTVV.

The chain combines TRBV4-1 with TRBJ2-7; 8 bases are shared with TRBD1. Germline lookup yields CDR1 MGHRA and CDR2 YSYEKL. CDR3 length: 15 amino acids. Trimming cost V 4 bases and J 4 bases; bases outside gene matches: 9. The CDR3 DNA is TGCGCCAGCAGCCTCGTCGGGACAGGCCTTTACGAGCAGTACTTC. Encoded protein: CASSLVGTGLYEQYF.

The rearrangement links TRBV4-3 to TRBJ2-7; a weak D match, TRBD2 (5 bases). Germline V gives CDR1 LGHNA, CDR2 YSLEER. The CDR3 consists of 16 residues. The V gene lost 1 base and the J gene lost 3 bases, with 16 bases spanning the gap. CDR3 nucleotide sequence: TGCGCCAGCAGCCAAGGGTGGGCTAGCAGGTACTACGAGCAGTACTTC. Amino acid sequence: CASSQGWASRYYEQYF.

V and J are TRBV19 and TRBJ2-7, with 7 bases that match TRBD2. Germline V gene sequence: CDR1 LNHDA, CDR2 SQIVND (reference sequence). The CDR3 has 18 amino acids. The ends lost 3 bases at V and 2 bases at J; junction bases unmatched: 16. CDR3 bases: TGTGCCAGTAGTATTCGCGACGGGAGGCCCGGTAGCACCTACGAGCAGTACTTC. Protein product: CASSIRDGRPGSTYEQYF.

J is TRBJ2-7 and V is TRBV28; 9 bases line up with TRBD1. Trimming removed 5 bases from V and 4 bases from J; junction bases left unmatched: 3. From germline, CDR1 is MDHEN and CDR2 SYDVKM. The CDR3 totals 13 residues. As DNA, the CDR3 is TGTGCCAGCAGTCCGGGACAGGGTTACGAGCAGTACTTC. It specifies CASSPGQGYEQYF.

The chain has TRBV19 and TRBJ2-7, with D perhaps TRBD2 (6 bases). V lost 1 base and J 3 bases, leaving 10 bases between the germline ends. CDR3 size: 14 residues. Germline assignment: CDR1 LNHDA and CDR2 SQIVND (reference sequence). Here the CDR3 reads CASSIAGAGYEQYF. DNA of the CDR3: TGTGCCAGTAGTATAGCGGGAGCCGGCTACGAGCAGTACTTC.

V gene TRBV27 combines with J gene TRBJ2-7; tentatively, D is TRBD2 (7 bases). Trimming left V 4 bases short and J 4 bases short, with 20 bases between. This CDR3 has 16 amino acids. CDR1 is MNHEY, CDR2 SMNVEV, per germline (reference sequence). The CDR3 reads CASSSPRGAGVYEQYF. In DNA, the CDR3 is TGTGCCAGCAGTTCCCCCCGGGGGGCAGGGGTTTACGAGCAGTACTTC.